Included here is one T cell receptor (beta chain) sequence, with context. No antigen is known for it. Using immunoSEQ multiplex PCR, the repertoire was profiled, and TCRdb retains in-frame clones only, with some absent. The data show 25,000 to 30,000 clones, with none appearing a single time. The data were taken from a study of T cell clonality in common variable immunodeficiency. Whole-study findings and limits: Reportedly, TCR beta sequences from common variable immunodeficiency showed fewer deletions and N-nucleotide insertions.

Sample: peripheral blood mononuclear cells. The source is a human donor with common variable immunodeficiency.

CDR3 loop: CASRAGTRDEQFF. CDR3 DNA (partial): TGTGCCAGCAGGGCCGGGACTAGGGATGAG. The gene calls are TRBV5-5 and TRBJ2-1, with 8 bases lining up with TRBD2. The CDR3 extends 3 residues past the end of the read, so its final part is completed from the germline J gene. Looked up from germline, CDR1 is SGHKS and CDR2 is YYEKEE (reference sequence). The CDR3 is 13 amino acids. Trimming cost V 5 bases and J 8 bases; bases outside gene matches: 6.